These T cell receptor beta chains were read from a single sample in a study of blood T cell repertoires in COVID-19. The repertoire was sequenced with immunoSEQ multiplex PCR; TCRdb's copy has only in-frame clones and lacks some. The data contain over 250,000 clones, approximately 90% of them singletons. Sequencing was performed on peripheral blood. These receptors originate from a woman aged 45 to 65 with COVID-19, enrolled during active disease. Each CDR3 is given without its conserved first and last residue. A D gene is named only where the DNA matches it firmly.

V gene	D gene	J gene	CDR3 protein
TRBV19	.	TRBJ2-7	ASTAGTEQY
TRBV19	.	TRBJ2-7	ASSKPGNSYEQY
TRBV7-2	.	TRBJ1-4	ASSFRGEKLF
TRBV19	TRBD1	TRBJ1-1	ASSRDRANTEAF
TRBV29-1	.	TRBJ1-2	SIREAGYT
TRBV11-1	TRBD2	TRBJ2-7	ASSSGGSRTYEQY
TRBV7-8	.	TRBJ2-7	ASSPGTPSYEQY
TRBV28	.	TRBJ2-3	ASSLTRVGTDTQY
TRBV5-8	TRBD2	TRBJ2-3	ASSAGEEGADTQY
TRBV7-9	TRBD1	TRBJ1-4	ASSLAVTGGEKLF
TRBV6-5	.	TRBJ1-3	ASRAPGGGNTIY
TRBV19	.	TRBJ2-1	ASSGPKGDEQF
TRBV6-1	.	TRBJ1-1	ASSVKRARRVRDTEAF
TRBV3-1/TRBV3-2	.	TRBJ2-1	ASSPGTHSYNEQF
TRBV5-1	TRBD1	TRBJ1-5	ASSWTGQGGQPQH
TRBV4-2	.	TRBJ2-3	ASSRAGSDTQY
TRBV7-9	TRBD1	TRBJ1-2	ASSFNRGQVGNYGYT